Below, 13 T cell receptor beta chains from the same sample are listed, as sequenced in a study of T cells after yellow fever vaccination. TCRdb analysed the 5' RACE reads with MiXCR anew, one entry per CDR3 protein. This table holds around 46,000 distinct CDR3 sequences, 7.4% found once. The starting material was CD8+ T cells sorted from PBMCs, obtained less than 16 days after the first yellow fever vaccination. These receptors originate from a man aged 18 to 30 who received the YFV17D yellow fever vaccine.

V is TRBV5-6 and J is TRBJ2-1; D may match TRBD1 or TRBD2 (5 bases each). Germline CDR1 reads SGHDT; CDR2 reads YYEEEE. V shed 4 bases and J shed 10 bases, with 27 bases lying between them. The CDR3 contains 17 residues. The CDR3 DNA follows: TGTGCCAGCAGCGCGGAGGTCTTAGAAGGGGATGGGGAAGAGCAGTTCTTC. Amino acids: CASSAEVLEGDGEEQFF.

This clonotype was recorded at least ten times. This chain connects TRBV9 to TRBJ2-7; 11 bases match TRBD1. Per germline, CDR1 SGDLS and CDR2 YYNGEE. The CDR3 is made up of 14 amino acids. Losses at the gene ends were 4 bases for V and 2 bases for J; bases not matched to a gene: 2. The CDR3 loop reads CASSPGQGAYEQYF. DNA for the CDR3: TGTGCCAGCAGCCCGGGACAGGGGGCCTACGAGCAGTACTTC.

The chain recombines TRBV19 with TRBJ1-1; unclear D gene. CDR3 length: 11 amino acids. V lost 9 bases to trimming and J lost 2 bases, with 7 bases between them. Germline CDR1 reads LNHDA; CDR2 reads SQIVND (reference sequence). CDR3 sequence reads: CASGDNTEAFF. CDR3 sequence (DNA): TGTGCCAGCGGGGATAACACTGAAGCTTTCTTT.

This clonotype was seen at least ten times. The gene calls are TRBV5-1 and TRBJ2-2, with 7 bases matching TRBD1. With V trimmed by 3 bases and J by 0 bases, 8 bases remained unmatched. Germline V gene data show CDR1 as SGHRS and CDR2 as YFSETQ. The CDR3 is 17 residues long. Here the CDR3 reads CASSYGQVLANTGELFF. Here the CDR3 DNA reads TGCGCCAGCAGCTATGGACAGGTCCTCGCGAACACCGGGGAGCTGTTTTTT.

In this sample, this clonotype turned up a few times. The chain uses TRBV6-1 and TRBJ2-7, with D possibly TRBD1 on 5 matching bases. The CDR3 loop spans 20 amino acids. Germline assignment: CDR1 MNHNS and CDR2 SASEGT. The V gene lost 5 bases and the J gene lost 2 bases, with 31 bases spanning the gap. CDR3 bases: TGTGCCAGCAGTCAAGGTCGGCGCAGGGTGCGGTCCCCCCTTACCTACGAGCAGTACGTC. Its translation is CASSQGRRRVRSPLTYEQYV.

This clonotype was observed at least ten times. The rearrangement links TRBV7-8 to TRBJ1-1; a possible D gene is TRBD1 (6 bases). Trimming left V 7 bases short and J 1 base short, with 22 bases between. Germline-derived CDR1 and CDR2 are SGHVS and FQNEAQ. CDR3 size: 17 residues. The CDR3 region is CASKTNRLTGQNTEAFF. CDR3 in DNA: TGTGCCAGCAAAACAAACCGGCTGACAGGACAGAACACTGAAGCTTTCTTT.

There are a few counts of this clonotype. This chain uses TRBV7-2 with TRBJ2-1; D ambiguous. V was shortened by 3 bases and J by 9 bases, with 3 bases between the two germline ends. This CDR3 spans 10 amino acids. Germline V CDR1 and CDR2: SGHTA, FQGNSA. CDR3 sequence: CASSFSEQFF. The CDR3 nucleotides are TGTGCCAGCAGCTTCAGTGAGCAGTTCTTC.

This clonotype was detected only a few times. This rearrangement joins TRBV11-2 to TRBJ2-3; D is possibly TRBD1 (5 bases). The germline V gene encodes CDR1 SGHAT and CDR2 FQNNGV. The CDR3 contains 19 residues. The V end lost 0 bases, the J end lost 0 bases, and 19 bases lay between the germline ends. The CDR3 loop reads CASSLDTWGEQKSTDTQYF. The CDR3 nucleotides read TGTGCCAGCAGCTTAGATACCTGGGGCGAGCAGAAAAGCACAGATACGCAGTATTTT.

This clonotype was seen at least ten times. V and J are TRBV12-3 or TRBV12-4 and TRBJ1-2; D unclear. The CDR3 has 16 residues. The ends were cut back, 3 bases at V and 4 bases at J, with 18 bases in the middle. CDR3 nucleotides: TGTGCCAGCAGTTTTCTCAGGACGGGTTCGAGCTATGGCTACACCTTC. Residues: CASSFLRTGSSYGYTF.

In its sample, this clonotype was seen many times. This chain uses TRBV11-1 with TRBJ2-3; perhaps TRBD2 as D (5 bases). Germline V CDR1 and CDR2: SGHAT, FQDESV (reference sequence). V gave up 2 bases and J gave up 1 base, with 22 bases separating them. The CDR3 contains 19 residues. The CDR3 DNA is TGTGCCAGCAGCTTAACTCGGTTGGTCTTTCGGGATGGCACAGATACGCAGTATTTT. Protein sequence: CASSLTRLVFRDGTDTQYF.

The chain couples TRBV4-1 to TRBJ2-5, with D possibly being TRBD2 (6 bases). CDR1 and CDR2 from the germline V gene are MGHRA and YSYEKL. The ends were cut back, 4 bases at V and 1 base at J, with 10 bases in the middle. The CDR3 runs to 14 residues. The CDR3 sequence: CASSPGVVQETQYF. The CDR3 nucleotides are TGCGCCAGCAGCCCGGGGGTGGTCCAAGAGACCCAGTACTTC.

This clonotype was found many times. The genes are TRBV4-3 and TRBJ2-1; TRBD2 matches 10 bases. Per the germline V gene, CDR1 is LGHNA and CDR2 is YSLEER. With V trimmed by 1 base and J by 7 bases, 7 bases remained unmatched. The CDR3 loop spans 16 amino acids. The CDR3 region has the DNA TGCGCCAGCAGCCAAGCCCCCAGCGGGGGGGGAAATGAGCAGTTCTTC. This codes for CASSQAPSGGGNEQFF.

In its sample, this clonotype was seen many times. The V and J genes are TRBV6-1 and TRBJ2-7, with 9 bases identical to TRBD1. This CDR3 contains 14 residues. Trimming at V came to 5 bases and at J to 4 bases, leaving 6 bases not matched to a gene. Germline V gene data show CDR1 as MNHNS and CDR2 as SASEGT. For the CDR3, the DNA is TGTGCCAGCAGTAAAGGACAGGGGAGGTACGAGCAGTACGTC. Translation: CASSKGQGRYEQYV.